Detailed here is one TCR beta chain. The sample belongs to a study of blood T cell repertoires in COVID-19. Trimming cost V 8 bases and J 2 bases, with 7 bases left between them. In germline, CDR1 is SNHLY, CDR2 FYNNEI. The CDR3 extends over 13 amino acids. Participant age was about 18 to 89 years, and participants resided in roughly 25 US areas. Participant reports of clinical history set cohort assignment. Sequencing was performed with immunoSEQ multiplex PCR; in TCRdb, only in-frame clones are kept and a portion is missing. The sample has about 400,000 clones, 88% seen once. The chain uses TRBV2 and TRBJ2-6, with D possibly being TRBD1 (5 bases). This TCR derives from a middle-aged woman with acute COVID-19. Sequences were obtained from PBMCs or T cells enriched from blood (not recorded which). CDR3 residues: CASAGPGANVLTF. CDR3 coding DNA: TGTGCCAGCGCAGGGCCTGGGGCCAACGTCCTGACTTTC.